There are many counts of the clone carrying this TCR beta chain. The antigen remains undetermined. One end of the junction fails to match germline, which may point to a read error. Germline V gene lookup returns CDR1 MNHEY and CDR2 SVGAGI. This CDR3 has 15 amino acids. The data were taken from a study of CD8+CD57+ T cells in acquired aplastic anemia. As for the study in general: DNA recovered from sorted CD4+ and CD8+ cells had a mean of approximately 3.2 ug.

Profiles of TCR beta VDJ and CDR3 were generated from a genomic DNA template. Via MiXCR, TCRdb re-called the reads, giving one row per CDR3 protein. The table records 100,000 to 150,000 distinct CDR3 sequences, 48% of them present only once. Whole-study findings and limits: Overlapping CD8+ CDR3 repertoires of patients and controls contained approximately 28 shared sequences. A significant difference in CD8+ Simpson's diversity between patients and controls was not found.

The chain is built from TRBV6-5 and TRBJ1-2; 9 bases align to TRBD1. The receptor was derived from a human donor in good health, serving as a control. The sample comprised sorted CD4+, CD8+, or CD8+CD57+ T cells (not recorded which) from PBMCs. This chain's CDR3 is CASSYSGTGSYGYTF. The DNA of the CDR3 is TGTGCCAGCAGCTACTCAGGGACAGGGAGCTATGGCTACACCTTC.